Following are 30 T cell receptor beta chains from one sample sequenced in a study of CD8 T cells in Susac syndrome. Random hexamers primed reverse transcription of about 0.5 to 1 ug RNA. TCRdb re-derived calls from the immunoSEQ multiplex PCR reads in MiXCR, one entry per CDR3 protein. The sample has about 150,000 distinct CDR3 sequences; roughly 95% are singletons. The sample was CD4+ T cells from PBMCs. The receptors derive from a human donor in good health.

The rearrangement uses TRBV12-3 or TRBV12-4 and TRBJ2-5; D remains unclear. Trimming took 6 bases from V and 2 from J, leaving 13 bases between them. CDR3 length: 14 amino acids. CDR3 residues: CASSPGHPQETQYF. The CDR3 region has the DNA TGTGCCAGCAGCCCCGGGCATCCACAAGAGACCCAGTACTTC.

The chain couples TRBV12-3 or TRBV12-4 to TRBJ2-5; no clear D gene. Trimming took 2 bases from V and 4 from J, leaving 8 bases between them. CDR3 length equals 13 residues. The CDR3 nucleotides are TGTGCCAGCAGTTTATTCACGGGAGAGACCCAGTACTTC. Translating gives CASSLFTGETQYF.

This CDR3 is CATSVKANTGELFF. Here the CDR3 DNA reads TGTGCCACCTCGGTTAAAGCGAACACCGGGGAGCTGTTTTTT. V usage is TRBV19 and J usage is TRBJ2-2; no reliable D call. Germline CDR1 and CDR2: LNHDA and SQIVND (reference sequence). The CDR3 totals 14 residues. V gave up 10 bases and J gave up 0 bases, with 12 bases separating them.

Only a few counts were recorded for this clonotype. V and J are TRBV6-6 and TRBJ2-5; 9 bases match TRBD1. The germline CDR1 and CDR2 sequences are MNHNY and SVGAGI (reference sequence). With V trimmed by 3 bases and J by 5 bases, 1 base remained unmatched. This CDR3 contains 13 residues. CDR3 nucleotides: TGTGCCAGCAGTTATGGGACAGGGGAGACCCAGTACTTC. It specifies CASSYGTGETQYF.

The chain joins TRBV5-1 to TRBJ2-7; unclear D gene. Between the trimmed V and J ends, which lost 4 bases and 4 bases, there was a span of 9 bases. The length of the CDR3 is 12 residues. Per the germline V gene, CDR1 is SGHRS and CDR2 is YFSETQ. CDR3 sequence: CASSHPGYEQYF. CDR3 nucleotide sequence: TGCGCCAGCAGCCACCCCGGATACGAGCAGTACTTC.

This chain joins TRBV5-1 and TRBJ2-7, with 9 nucleotides matching TRBD2. The junction had 3 bases not matched to a gene; V was cut back by 2 bases and J by 6 bases. CDR1 and CDR2 (germline): SGHRS, YFSETQ. This CDR3 is 13 amino acids long. The CDR3 here is CASSFSGSSEQYF. The CDR3 nucleotides are TGCGCCAGCAGCTTTAGCGGGAGCAGCGAGCAGTACTTC.

The gene calls are TRBV19 and TRBJ1-1; the match to TRBD1 covers 7 bases. The J segment lost 2 bases and the V segment lost 10 bases, leaving 13 bases of the junction unmatched. CDR3 length: 15 amino acids. Germline V gene sequence: CDR1 LNHDA, CDR2 SQIVND (reference sequence). This CDR3 is CATLPTGRFNTEAFF. The DNA for the CDR3 is TGTGCCACCCTCCCGACAGGGAGGTTTAACACTGAAGCTTTCTTT.

The V gene is TRBV6-2 or TRBV6-3, the J gene TRBJ1-5; D is undetermined. Germline V CDR1 and CDR2: MNHEY, SVGEGT. This CDR3 spans 13 amino acids. Deletions cut 6 bases from V and 7 bases from J, with 13 bases between. CDR3 sequence: CASSLSLGQPQHF. CDR3 in DNA: TGTGCCAGCAGCCTCAGTCTTGGCCAGCCCCAGCATTTT.

The chain couples TRBV20-1 to TRBJ2-7; 8 nucleotides match TRBD2. Germline-derived CDR1 and CDR2 are DFQATT and SNEGSKA (reference sequence). V dropped 7 bases and J dropped 6; count of bases not matched to a gene: 20. The CDR3 has 16 residues. In nucleotides, the CDR3 is TGCAGTGTCCCGGGAGGCAGCGGGAGTCTTTCTTCCGAGCAGTACTTC. Residues: CSVPGGSGSLSSEQYF.

The V gene is TRBV27, the J gene TRBJ2-6; unclear D gene. V was cut by 6 bases and J by 0 bases, with 9 bases left in between. The germline V gene encodes CDR1 MNHEY and CDR2 SMNVEV (reference sequence). The CDR3 contains 15 residues. In DNA form, the CDR3 reads TGTGCCAGCAGCGGACGGTCCTCTGGGGCCAACGTCCTGACTTTC. Its protein product is CASSGRSSGANVLTF.

The sample holds one count of this clonotype. The V call is TRBV27, the J call TRBJ2-7, with D possibly being TRBD1 (6 bases). Per the germline V gene, CDR1 is MNHEY and CDR2 is SMNVEV (reference sequence). CDR3 length equals 14 residues. Trimming left V 6 bases short and J 2 bases short, with 14 bases between. The CDR3 sequence: CASRRQAGPYEQYF. The CDR3 DNA follows: TGTGCCAGCAGAAGACAGGCCGGTCCCTACGAGCAGTACTTC.

This chain connects TRBV12-3 or TRBV12-4 to TRBJ2-5, with a weak D call TRBD1 (5 bases). V lost 2 bases and J 7 bases, leaving 11 bases between the germline ends. The CDR3 length is 13 residues. The DNA of the CDR3 is TGTGCCAGCAGTTTAACCCAGGGTGGGACCCAGTACTTC. The encoded protein is CASSLTQGGTQYF.

The chain employs TRBV27 and TRBJ2-1, with D perhaps TRBD1 or TRBD2 (5 bases each). V was pared by 1 base and J by 6 bases, with 7 bases between. The V gene's germline CDR1 is MNHEY and CDR2 SMNVEV (reference sequence). The CDR3 runs 13 residues. The CDR3 sequence is CASSLYGGNEQFF. The CDR3 DNA reads TGTGCCAGCAGTTTATATGGGGGCAATGAGCAGTTCTTC.

The chain uses TRBV30 and TRBJ1-1; D gene unclear. This CDR3 has 12 amino acids. Germline CDR1 GTSNPN, CDR2 SVGIG (reference sequence). V was pared by 3 bases and J by 11 bases, with 16 bases between. CDR3 nucleotide sequence: TGTGCCTGGAGCGGAGACCTTCTCGGGGCTTTCTTT. Protein: CAWSGDLLGAFF.

The gene calls are TRBV5-1 and TRBJ2-7; the match to TRBD1 covers 8 bases. The CDR3 consists of 12 residues. V shed 5 bases, J shed 11 bases, and the junction held 9 bases outside the gene matches. Germline lookup yields CDR1 SGHRS and CDR2 YFSETQ. The DNA for the CDR3 is TGCGCCAGCAGAAGTCAGGGGGCGAAAGAGTACTTC. Translation gives CASRSQGAKEYF.

V gene TRBV19 combines with J gene TRBJ1-5; no clear D. V was shortened by 5 bases and J by 0 bases, with 20 bases between the two germline ends. The CDR3 length is 18 residues. Germline loops: CDR1 LNHDA, CDR2 SQIVND (reference sequence). The CDR3 nucleotides are TGTGCCAGTAGTCCTCTCACAAGAAATTACAATAGCAATCAGCCCCAGCATTTT. Protein sequence: CASSPLTRNYNSNQPQHF.

V and J are TRBV24-1 and TRBJ2-1, with D unclear. CDR3 length: 13 amino acids. V dropped 4 bases and J dropped 1 base, with 4 bases sitting between them. Germline assignment: CDR1 KGHDR and CDR2 SFDVKD. CDR3 loop: CATSDGSYNEQFF. The CDR3, as DNA: TGTGCCACCAGTGACGGGTCCTACAATGAGCAGTTCTTC.

V is TRBV3-1 and J is TRBJ2-7; the D is unclear. Trimming took 6 bases from V and 5 from J, leaving 17 bases between them. Germline loops: CDR1 LGHDT, CDR2 YNNKEL (reference sequence). The CDR3 extends over 14 amino acids. In DNA form, the CDR3 reads TGTGCCAGCAGTCCGTACAGTGGTGTGGACGAGCAGTACTTC. This codes for CASSPYSGVDEQYF.

The V gene is TRBV29-1, the J gene TRBJ1-2, with D perhaps TRBD1 (6 bases). Germline V gives CDR1 SQVTM, CDR2 ANQGSEA. This CDR3 is 14 amino acids long. The V end lost 4 bases, the J end lost 2 bases, and 14 bases lay between the germline ends. This chain's CDR3 is CSVGRTVPNYGYTF. The CDR3 DNA is TGCAGCGTTGGGAGGACAGTTCCGAACTATGGCTACACCTTC.

V usage is TRBV4-2 and J usage is TRBJ2-7, with 8 bases matching TRBD2. From germline, CDR1 is LGHNA and CDR2 YNFKEQ. The CDR3 contains 17 residues. The J segment lost 8 bases and the V segment lost 1 base, leaving 16 bases of the junction unmatched. The CDR3, as DNA: TGTGCCAGCAGCCAAGGGAGTGGCGGGAGGCCGGAACAGCAGCAGTACTTC. This codes for CASSQGSGGRPEQQQYF.

CDR3 sequence (DNA): TGTGCTAGTGGTCTCAGCGGGAGACCAGATACGCAGTATTTT. Its translation is CASGLSGRPDTQYF. The chain uses TRBV12-5 and TRBJ2-3, with 8 positions matching TRBD2. This CDR3 contains 14 residues. Germline V gives CDR1 LGHNT, CDR2 FRNRAP. The ends lost 5 bases at V and 4 bases at J; junction bases unmatched: 5.

The rearrangement uses TRBV6-5 and TRBJ1-1; TRBD1 matches 7 bases. This CDR3 contains 15 residues. Germline CDR1 reads MNHEY; CDR2 reads SVGAGI. V shed 7 bases, J shed 4 bases, and the junction held 12 bases outside the gene matches. The chain's CDR3 is CASTRDSFSVTEAFF. The DNA for the CDR3 is TGTGCCAGCACCCGGGACAGCTTTTCGGTCACTGAAGCTTTCTTT.

This clonotype appeared once. The V call is TRBV5-1, the J call TRBJ2-3; tentative D call: TRBD2 (5 bases). Trimming pared 4 bases from V and 2 bases from J, leaving 11 bases between. The CDR3 runs to 14 residues. Germline V CDR1 and CDR2: SGHRS, YFSETQ. CDR3 in amino acids: CASSPGRDTDTQYF. As DNA, the CDR3 is TGCGCCAGCAGCCCGGGAAGAGACACAGATACGCAGTATTTT.

For the CDR3, the DNA is TGTGCCAGCAGTTTTTCGGGCAATCAGCCCCAGCATTTT. Its protein product is CASSFSGNQPQHF. This chain uses TRBV12-3 or TRBV12-4 with TRBJ1-5; D is ambiguous. The CDR3 is made up of 13 amino acids. V dropped 3 bases and J dropped 2 bases, with 5 bases sitting between them.

The chain links TRBV7-2 to TRBJ2-6, with D perhaps matching TRBD1 or TRBD2 (6 bases each). The ends were cut back, 1 base at V and 4 bases at J, with 14 bases in the middle. The germline V gene has CDR1 SGHTA and CDR2 FQGNSA. The CDR3 spans 17 residues. CDR3 sequence: CASSLGGGRGGANVLTF. CDR3 nucleotides: TGTGCCAGCAGCTTAGGAGGGGGGCGCGGCGGGGCCAACGTCCTGACTTTC.

This sequence joins TRBV20-1 and TRBJ2-1; TRBD2 agrees at 7 bases. The CDR3 is 14 residues long. Per the germline V gene, CDR1 is DFQATT and CDR2 is SNEGSKA (reference sequence). The junction had 8 bases not matched to a gene; V was cut back by 3 bases and J by 6 bases. DNA of the CDR3: TGCAGTGCTAGCACGGCTAGCGGACCCAATGAGCAGTTCTTC. This gives the protein CSASTASGPNEQFF.

The table lists this clonotype with a count of one. V and J are TRBV20-1 and TRBJ1-2; 9 bases are shared with TRBD1. The CDR3 contains 14 residues. The V gene's germline CDR1 is DFQATT and CDR2 SNEGSKA (reference sequence). Germline trimming cut 3 bases from V and 0 bases from J; bases unmatched to any gene: 2. CDR3 in DNA: TGCAGTGCTAGTCGGACAGGGGCTAACTATGGCTACACCTTC. This gives the protein CSASRTGANYGYTF.

This clonotype came up once. V and J are TRBV30 and TRBJ1-1, with D uncertain. Deletions cut 3 bases from V and 2 bases from J, with 16 bases between. This CDR3 region has 15 residues. Germline CDR1 and CDR2: GTSNPN and SVGIG (reference sequence). CDR3 sequence: CAWRLTLILNTEAFF. The CDR3 nucleotides read TGTGCCTGGAGGTTAACCCTCATACTTAACACTGAAGCTTTCTTT.

The V gene is TRBV7-9, the J gene TRBJ1-1; D not resolved. This CDR3 is built from 13 residues. Germline lookup yields CDR1 SEHNR and CDR2 FQNEAQ (reference sequence). V lost 4 bases to trimming and J lost 1 base, with 7 bases between them. CDR3 in amino acids: CASSSQRNTEAFF. In DNA, the CDR3 is TGTGCCAGCAGCTCCCAGAGGAACACTGAAGCTTTCTTT.

The chain is built from TRBV15 and TRBJ2-2, with 10 bases identical to TRBD2. This CDR3 is 18 amino acids long. Trimming at V came to 0 bases and at J to 3 bases, leaving 7 bases not matched to a gene. Per germline, CDR1 LNHNV and CDR2 YYDKDF (reference sequence). CDR3 DNA: TGTGCCACCAGCAGAGATCTAGGTCTAGCGGGGGACACCGGGGAGCTGTTTTTT. Its protein is CATSRDLGLAGDTGELFF.